This T cell receptor beta chain comes out of a study of a mutant IDH1 vaccine in newly diagnosed glioma. The study, taken as a whole, reports: Pseudoprogression seemingly bore no relation to changes in top peripheral T cell clonotypes.

Sequenced by immunoSEQ multiplex PCR; TCRdb stores in-frame clones only, minus some. This table holds some 33,000 clones, more than 75% found once. As concerns this clone: The antigen remains unidentified.

Described time point: week 23, last vaccination. Vaccinated patients received 300 ug of mutant IDH1 20-mer peptide per dose, with topical imiquimod. The astrocytomas were IDH1-mutant, ATRX-negative, and WHO grade 3 or 4. Germline V gene sequence: CDR1 SQVTM, CDR2 ANQGSEA. V gave up 4 bases and J gave up 1 base, with 16 bases separating them. The CDR3 has 15 amino acids. This clonotype was obtained from a man in his forties or fifties with glioma. The source was PBMCs, collected from a glioma patient whose treatment included an IDH1 peptide vaccine. The chain has TRBV29-1 and TRBJ2-5, with D possibly matching TRBD2 (6 bases). Written as DNA, the CDR3 is TGCAGCGTTGGGGACTCTACGGGACTCCAAGAGACCCAGTACTTC. As protein: CSVGDSTGLQETQYF.